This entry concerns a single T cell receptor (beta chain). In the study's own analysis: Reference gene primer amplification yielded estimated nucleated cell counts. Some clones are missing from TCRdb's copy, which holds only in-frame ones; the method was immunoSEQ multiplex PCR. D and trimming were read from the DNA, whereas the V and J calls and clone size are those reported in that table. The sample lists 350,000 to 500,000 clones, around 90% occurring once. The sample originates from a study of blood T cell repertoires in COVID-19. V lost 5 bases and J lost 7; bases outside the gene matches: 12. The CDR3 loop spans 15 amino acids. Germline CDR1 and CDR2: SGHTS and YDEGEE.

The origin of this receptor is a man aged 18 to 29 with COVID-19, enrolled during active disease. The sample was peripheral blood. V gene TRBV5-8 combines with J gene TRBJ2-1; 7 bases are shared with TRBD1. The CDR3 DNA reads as TGTGCCAGCAGTTTTCCCGGACAGGCGGGTAATGAGCAGTTCTTC. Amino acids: CASSFPGQAGNEQFF. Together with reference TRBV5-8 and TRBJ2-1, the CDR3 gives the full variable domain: EAGVTQSPTHLIKTRGQQATLRCSPISGHTSVYWYQQALGLGLQFLLWYDEGEERNRGNFPPRFSGRQFPNYSSELNVNALELEDSALYLCASSFPGQAGNEQFFGPGTRLTVL.